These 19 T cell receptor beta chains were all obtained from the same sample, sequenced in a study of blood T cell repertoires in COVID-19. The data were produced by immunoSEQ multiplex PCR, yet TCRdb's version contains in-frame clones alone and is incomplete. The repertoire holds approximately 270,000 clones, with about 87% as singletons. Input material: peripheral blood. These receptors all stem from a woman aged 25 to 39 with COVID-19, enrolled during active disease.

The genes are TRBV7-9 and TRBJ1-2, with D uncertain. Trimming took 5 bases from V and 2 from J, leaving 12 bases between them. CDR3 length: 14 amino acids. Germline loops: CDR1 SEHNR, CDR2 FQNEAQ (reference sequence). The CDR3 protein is CASSNFGENYGYTF. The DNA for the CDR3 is TGTGCCAGCAGCAACTTTGGGGAGAACTATGGCTACACCTTC.

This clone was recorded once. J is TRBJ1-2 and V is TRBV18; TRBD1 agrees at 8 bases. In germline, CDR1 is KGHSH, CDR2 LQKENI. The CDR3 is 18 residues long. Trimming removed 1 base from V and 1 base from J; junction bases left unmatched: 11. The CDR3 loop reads CASSPRTPGTGHNYGYTF. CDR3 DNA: TGTGCCAGCTCACCACGTACTCCCGGGACAGGACATAACTATGGCTACACCTTC.

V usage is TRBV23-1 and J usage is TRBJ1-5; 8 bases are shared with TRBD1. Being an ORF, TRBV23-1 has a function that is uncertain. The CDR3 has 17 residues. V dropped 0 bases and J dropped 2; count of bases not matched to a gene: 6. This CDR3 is CASSQSKDRVRNQPQHF. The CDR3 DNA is TGCGCCAGCAGTCAATCGAAGGACAGGGTGCGCAATCAGCCCCAGCATTTT.

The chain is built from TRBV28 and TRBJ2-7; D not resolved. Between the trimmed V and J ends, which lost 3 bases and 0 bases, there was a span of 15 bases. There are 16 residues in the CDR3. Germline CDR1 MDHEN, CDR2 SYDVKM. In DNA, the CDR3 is TGTGCCAGCAGTTTCGTGAGCACTTTAAGCTCCTACGAGCAGTACTTC. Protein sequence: CASSFVSTLSSYEQYF.

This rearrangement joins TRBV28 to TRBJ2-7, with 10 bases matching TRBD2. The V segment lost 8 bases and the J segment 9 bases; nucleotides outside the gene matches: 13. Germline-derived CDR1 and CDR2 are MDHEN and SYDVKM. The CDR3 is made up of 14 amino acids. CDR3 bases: TGTGCCAGCTTCCAGCGGGGGGGCGGGCGTCGGCAGTACTTC. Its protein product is CASFQRGGGRRQYF.

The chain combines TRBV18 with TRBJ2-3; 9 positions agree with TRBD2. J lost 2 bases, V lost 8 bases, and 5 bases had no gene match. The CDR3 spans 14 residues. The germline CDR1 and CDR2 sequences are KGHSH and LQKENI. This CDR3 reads CASRRGGDTDTQYF. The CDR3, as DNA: TGTGCCAGCCGGCGGGGGGGCGACACAGATACGCAGTATTTT.

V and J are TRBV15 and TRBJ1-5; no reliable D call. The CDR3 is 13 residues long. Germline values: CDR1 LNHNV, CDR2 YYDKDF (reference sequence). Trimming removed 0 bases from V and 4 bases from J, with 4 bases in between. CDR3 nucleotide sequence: TGTGCCACCAGCAGAGATCGGAATCAGCCCCAGCATTTT. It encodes CATSRDRNQPQHF.

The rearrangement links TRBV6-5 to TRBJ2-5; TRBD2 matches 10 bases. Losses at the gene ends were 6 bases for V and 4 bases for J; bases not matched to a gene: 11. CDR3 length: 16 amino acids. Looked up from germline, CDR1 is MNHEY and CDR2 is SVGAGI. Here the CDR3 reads CASRYRGAGGRETQYF. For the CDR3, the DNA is TGTGCCAGCAGATACCGGGGAGCGGGGGGGAGAGAGACCCAGTACTTC.

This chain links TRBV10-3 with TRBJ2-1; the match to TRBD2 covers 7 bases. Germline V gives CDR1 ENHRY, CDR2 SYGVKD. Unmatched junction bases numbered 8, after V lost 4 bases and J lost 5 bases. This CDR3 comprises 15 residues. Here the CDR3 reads CAISVVLAENNEQFF. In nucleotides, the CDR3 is TGTGCCATCAGTGTTGTCCTAGCGGAAAACAATGAGCAGTTCTTC.

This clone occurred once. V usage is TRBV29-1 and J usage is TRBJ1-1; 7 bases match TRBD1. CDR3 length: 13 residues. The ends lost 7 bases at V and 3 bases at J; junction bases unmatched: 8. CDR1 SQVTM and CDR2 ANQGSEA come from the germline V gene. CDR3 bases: TGCAGCGGGAAGACAGGGTCGGACACTGAAGCTTTCTTT. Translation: CSGKTGSDTEAFF. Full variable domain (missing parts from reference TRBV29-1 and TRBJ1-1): SAVISQKPSRDICQRGTSLTIQCQVDSQVTMMFWYRQQPGQSLTLIATANQGSEATYESGFVIDKFPISRPNLTFSTLTVSNMSPEDSSIYLCSGKTGSDTEAFFGQGTRLTVV.

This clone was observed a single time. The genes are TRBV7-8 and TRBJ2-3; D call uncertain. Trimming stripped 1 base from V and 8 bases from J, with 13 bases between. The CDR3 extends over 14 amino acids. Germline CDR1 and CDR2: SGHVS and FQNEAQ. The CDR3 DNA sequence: TGTGCCAGCAGCTTAGGCGGCCCATCTGGTACGCAGTATTTT. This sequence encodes CASSLGGPSGTQYF. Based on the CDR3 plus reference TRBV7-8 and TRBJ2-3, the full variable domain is GAGVSQSPRYKVAKRGQDVALRCDPISGHVSLFWYQQALGQGPEFLTYFQNEAQLDKSGLPSDRFFAERPEGSVSTLKIQRTQQEDSAVYLCASSLGGPSGTQYFGPGTRLTVL.

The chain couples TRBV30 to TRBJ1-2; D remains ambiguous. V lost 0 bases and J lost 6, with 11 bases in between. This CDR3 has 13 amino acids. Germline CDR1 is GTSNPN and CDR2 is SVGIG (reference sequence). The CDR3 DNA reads TGTGCCTGGAGTGTACTCTTTGGAGATGGCTACACCTTC. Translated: CAWSVLFGDGYTF.

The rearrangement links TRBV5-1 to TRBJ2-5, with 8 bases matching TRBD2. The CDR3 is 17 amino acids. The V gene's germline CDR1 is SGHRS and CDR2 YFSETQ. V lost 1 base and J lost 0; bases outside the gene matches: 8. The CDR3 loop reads CASSLWREVGYQETQYF. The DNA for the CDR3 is TGCGCCAGCAGCTTGTGGCGGGAGGTGGGGTACCAAGAGACCCAGTACTTC.

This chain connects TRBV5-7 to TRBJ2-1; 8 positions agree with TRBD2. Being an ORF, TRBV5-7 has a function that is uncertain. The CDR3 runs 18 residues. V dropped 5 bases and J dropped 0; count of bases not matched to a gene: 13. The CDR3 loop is CASRRGPGGGCSYNEQFF. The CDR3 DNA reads TGTGCCAGCAGGCGGGGTCCGGGCGGGGGGTGCTCCTACAATGAGCAGTTCTTC.

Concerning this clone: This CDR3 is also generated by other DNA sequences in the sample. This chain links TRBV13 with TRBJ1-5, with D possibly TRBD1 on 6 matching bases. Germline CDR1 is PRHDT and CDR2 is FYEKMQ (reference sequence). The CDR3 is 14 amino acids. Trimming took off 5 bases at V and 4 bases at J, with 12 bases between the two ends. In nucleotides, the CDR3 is TGTGCCAGCAGCAAGGACAGAGGTAATCAGCCCCAGCATTTT. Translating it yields CASSKDRGNQPQHF.

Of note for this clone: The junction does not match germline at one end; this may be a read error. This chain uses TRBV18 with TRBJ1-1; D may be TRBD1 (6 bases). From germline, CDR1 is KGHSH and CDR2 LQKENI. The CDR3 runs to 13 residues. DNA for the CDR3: TGTGCCAGCTCACCGAAGGATGGACAGACCGGGGAATTT. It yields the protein CASSPKDGQTGEF. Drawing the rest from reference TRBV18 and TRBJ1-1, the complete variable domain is NAGVMQNPRHLVRRRGQEARLRCSPMKGHSHVYWYRQLPEEGLKFMVYLQKENIIDESGMPKERFSAEFPKEGPSILRIQQVVRGDSAAYFCASSPKDGQTGEFGQGTRLTVV.

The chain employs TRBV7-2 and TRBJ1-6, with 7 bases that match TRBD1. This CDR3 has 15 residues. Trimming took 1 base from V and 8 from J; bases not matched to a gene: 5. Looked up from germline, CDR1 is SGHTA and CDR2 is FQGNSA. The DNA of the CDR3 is TGTGCCAGCAGCTTAGTAGGACAGGATTATTCACCCCTCCACTTT. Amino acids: CASSLVGQDYSPLHF. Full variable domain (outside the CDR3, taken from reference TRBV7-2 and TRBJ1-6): GAGVSQSPSNKVTEKGKDVELRCDPISGHTALYWYRQSLGQGLEFLIYFQGNSAPDKSGLPSDRFSAERTGGSVSTLTIQRTQQEDSAVYLCASSLVGQDYSPLHFGNGTRLTVT.

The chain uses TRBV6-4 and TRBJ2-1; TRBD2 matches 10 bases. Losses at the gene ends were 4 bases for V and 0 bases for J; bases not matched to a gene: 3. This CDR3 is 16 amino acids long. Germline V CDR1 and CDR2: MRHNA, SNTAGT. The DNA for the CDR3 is TGTGCCAGCAGTGGGAGCGGGGGGGGCTCCTACAATGAGCAGTTCTTC. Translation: CASSGSGGGSYNEQFF.

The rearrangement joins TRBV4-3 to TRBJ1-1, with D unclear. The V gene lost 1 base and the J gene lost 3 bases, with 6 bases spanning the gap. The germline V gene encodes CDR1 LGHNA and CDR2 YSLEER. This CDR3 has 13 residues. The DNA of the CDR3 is TGCGCCAGCAGCCAAGGAGAGTACACTGAAGCTTTCTTT. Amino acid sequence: CASSQGEYTEAFF.